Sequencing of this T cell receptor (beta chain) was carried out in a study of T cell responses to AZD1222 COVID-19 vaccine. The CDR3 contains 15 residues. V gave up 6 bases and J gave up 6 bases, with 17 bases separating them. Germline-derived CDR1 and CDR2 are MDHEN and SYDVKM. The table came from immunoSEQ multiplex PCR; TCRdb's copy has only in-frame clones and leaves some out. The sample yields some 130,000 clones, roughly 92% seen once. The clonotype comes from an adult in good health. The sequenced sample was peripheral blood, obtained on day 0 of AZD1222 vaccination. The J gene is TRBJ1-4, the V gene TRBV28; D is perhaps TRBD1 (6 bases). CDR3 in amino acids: CASSPMGAYDEKLFF. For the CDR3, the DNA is TGTGCCAGCAGCCCAATGGGGGCGTATGATGAAAAACTGTTTTTT.